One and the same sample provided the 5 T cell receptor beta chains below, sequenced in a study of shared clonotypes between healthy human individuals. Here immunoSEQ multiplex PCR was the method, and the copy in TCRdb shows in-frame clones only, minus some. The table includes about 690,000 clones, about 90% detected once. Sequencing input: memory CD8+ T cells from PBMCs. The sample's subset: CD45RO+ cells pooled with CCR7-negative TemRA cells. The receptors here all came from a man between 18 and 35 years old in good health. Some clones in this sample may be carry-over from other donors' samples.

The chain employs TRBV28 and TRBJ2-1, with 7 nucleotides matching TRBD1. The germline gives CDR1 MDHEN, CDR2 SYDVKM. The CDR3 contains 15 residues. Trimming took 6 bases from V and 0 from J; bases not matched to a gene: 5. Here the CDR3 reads CASRRDSSSYNEQFF. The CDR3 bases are TGTGCCAGCAGAAGGGACAGTAGCTCCTACAATGAGCAGTTCTTC.

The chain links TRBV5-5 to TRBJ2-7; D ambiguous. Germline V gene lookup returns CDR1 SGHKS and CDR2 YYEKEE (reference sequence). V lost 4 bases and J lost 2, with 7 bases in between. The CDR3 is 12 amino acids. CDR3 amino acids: CASSPNPYEQYF. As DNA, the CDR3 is TGTGCCAGCAGCCCTAATCCCTACGAGCAGTACTTC.

The DNA of the CDR3 is TGCGCCAGCAGCCAAGAGTCCGCCAAAAACATTCAGTACTTC. It encodes CASSQESAKNIQYF. This chain joins TRBV4-1 and TRBJ2-4; D uncertain. V was cut by 0 bases and J by 1 base, with 4 bases left in between. This CDR3 contains 14 residues. Germline V lookup: CDR1 MGHRA, CDR2 YSYEKL.

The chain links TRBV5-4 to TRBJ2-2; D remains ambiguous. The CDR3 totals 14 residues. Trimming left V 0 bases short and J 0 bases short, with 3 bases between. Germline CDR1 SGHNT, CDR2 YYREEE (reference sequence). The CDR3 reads CASSLAANTGELFF. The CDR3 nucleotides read TGTGCCAGCAGCTTGGCGGCGAACACCGGGGAGCTGTTTTTT.

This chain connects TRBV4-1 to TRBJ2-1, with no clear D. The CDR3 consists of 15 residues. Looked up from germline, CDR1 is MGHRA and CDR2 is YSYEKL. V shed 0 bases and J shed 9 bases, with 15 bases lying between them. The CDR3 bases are TGCGCCAGCAGCCAAGATTTAAGGGCCCGTGGTGAGCAGTTCTTC. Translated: CASSQDLRARGEQFF.